Listed below are T cell receptor beta chains from one sample, sequenced in a study of cytotoxic CD8 clonotypes in ibrutinib-treated CLL. Profiled with immunoSEQ multiplex PCR; TCRdb holds only in-frame clones, not every one. The data hold 25,000 to 30,000 clones, with approximately 68% observed a single time. The sample consisted of PBMCs, taken after 24 months of ibrutinib treatment. The origin of the receptors is a human donor with chronic lymphocytic leukemia. The CDR3 runs from the conserved cysteine through the conserved F or W. The D gene is left open where the match is weak. Clone size is shown for a subset of rows, as once, few, many or a class of expanded clone.

clone_size: NA; v_call: TRBV18; j_call: TRBJ2-7; d_call: TRBD1; cdr3_nt: TGTGCCAGCTCACCACCGAGGGGGCGAGGCTACGAGCAGTACTTC; cdr3_aa: CASSPPRGRGYEQYF
clone_size: NA; v_call: TRBV5-4; j_call: TRBJ2-5; d_call: NA; cdr3_nt: TGTGCCAGCAGCTTGCGGACAGCTCAAGAGACCCAGTACTTC; cdr3_aa: CASSLRTAQETQYF
clone_size: NA; v_call: TRBV7-2; j_call: TRBJ2-2; d_call: NA; cdr3_nt: TGTGCCAGCAGCTTAGTCTCACAGCACACCGGGGAGCTGTTTTTT; cdr3_aa: CASSLVSQHTGELFF
clone_size: NA; v_call: TRBV19; j_call: TRBJ1-3; d_call: NA; cdr3_nt: TGTGCCAGTAGTGTCGACAGCTCAACTGGAAACACCATATATTTT; cdr3_aa: CASSVDSSTGNTIYF
clone_size: NA; v_call: TRBV5-6; j_call: TRBJ2-2; d_call: NA; cdr3_nt: TGTGCCAGCGGATCATGGACGGGCACCGGGGAGCTGTTTTTT; cdr3_aa: CASGSWTGTGELFF
clone_size: NA; v_call: TRBV9; j_call: TRBJ2-7; d_call: TRBD2; cdr3_nt: TGTGCCAGCAGCGTCTCAAGCGGGGGGTACGAGCAGTACTTC; cdr3_aa: CASSVSSGGYEQYF
clone_size: NA; v_call: TRBV6-1; j_call: TRBJ2-7; d_call: NA; cdr3_nt: TGTGCCAGCACCACCGTACGGACAGTATCCTACGAGCAGTACTTC; cdr3_aa: CASTTVRTVSYEQYF
clone_size: few; v_call: TRBV27; j_call: TRBJ2-7; d_call: NA; cdr3_nt: TGTGCCAGCAGTCGACACGGGGCGCTTTACGAGCAGTACTTC; cdr3_aa: CASSRHGALYEQYF
clone_size: NA; v_call: TRBV2; j_call: TRBJ2-3; d_call: NA; cdr3_nt: TGTGCCAGCAGGTTTCAGGGTGGGGGGACAGATACGCAGTATTTT; cdr3_aa: CASRFQGGGTDTQYF
clone_size: NA; v_call: TRBV27; j_call: TRBJ2-7; d_call: TRBD1; cdr3_nt: TGTGCCAGCAGTCGGACAGGGCCCCGCGAGCAGTACTTC; cdr3_aa: CASSRTGPREQYF
clone_size: NA; v_call: TRBV4-3; j_call: TRBJ2-1; d_call: NA; cdr3_nt: TGCGCCAGCAGCCCCTCAGAGGGAGGTGAGCAGTTCTTC; cdr3_aa: CASSPSEGGEQFF
clone_size: NA; v_call: TRBV28; j_call: TRBJ2-3; d_call: TRBD2; cdr3_nt: TGTGCCAGCAGTTCTGCTAGCGGGGGGCCGGGGGATACGCAGTATTTT; cdr3_aa: CASSSASGGPGDTQYF
clone_size: once; v_call: TRBV14; j_call: TRBJ1-2; d_call: NA; cdr3_nt: TGTGCCAGCAGCCAAGATCGAAGGGGCTACACCTTC; cdr3_aa: CASSQDRRGYTF
clone_size: NA; v_call: TRBV7-2; j_call: TRBJ1-1; d_call: TRBD1; cdr3_nt: TGTGCCAGCACCCTTACAGGGGGAGTCATGAACACTGAAGCTTTCTTT; cdr3_aa: CASTLTGGVMNTEAFF
clone_size: NA; v_call: TRBV5-1; j_call: TRBJ2-3; d_call: NA; cdr3_nt: TGCGCCAGCAGCTTGTCCGCAGTCACAGATACGCAGTATTTT; cdr3_aa: CASSLSAVTDTQYF
clone_size: NA; v_call: TRBV19; j_call: TRBJ2-7; d_call: TRBD1; cdr3_nt: TGTGCCAGTAGTAGCCCGACAGGGACCTACGAGCAGTACTTC; cdr3_aa: CASSSPTGTYEQYF
clone_size: NA; v_call: TRBV9; j_call: TRBJ1-4; d_call: NA; cdr3_nt: TGTGCCAGCGGGGGAACAGTCCCGTCCGAACTGTTTTTT; cdr3_aa: CASGGTVPSELFF
clone_size: NA; v_call: TRBV14; j_call: TRBJ2-7; d_call: NA; cdr3_nt: TGTGCCAGCAGCCAAGGTAAAGTGGGCCACGGAGACGAGCAGTACTTC; cdr3_aa: CASSQGKVGHGDEQYF
clone_size: NA; v_call: TRBV5-1; j_call: TRBJ2-6; d_call: NA; cdr3_nt: TGCGCCAGCAGCTTGCAGGGGCTAAACTCGGCCAACGTCCTGACTTTC; cdr3_aa: CASSLQGLNSANVLTF
clone_size: NA; v_call: TRBV9; j_call: TRBJ2-4; d_call: NA; cdr3_nt: TGTGCCAGCAGCCCCACAGAGACCCCAGGACGGGGCATTCAGTACTTC; cdr3_aa: CASSPTETPGRGIQYF
clone_size: NA; v_call: TRBV28; j_call: TRBJ2-5; d_call: NA; cdr3_nt: TGTGCCAGCAGGACGATGGGGGCCCGGGGGGAGACCCAGTACTTC; cdr3_aa: CASRTMGARGETQYF
clone_size: NA; v_call: TRBV2; j_call: TRBJ1-3; d_call: TRBD1; cdr3_nt: TGTGCCAGCAGTCAGGGGGACAGTACGATATATTTT; cdr3_aa: CASSQGDSTIYF
clone_size: NA; v_call: TRBV9; j_call: TRBJ1-6; d_call: NA; cdr3_nt: TGTGCCAGCAGGTCGGATGTAAATAATTCACCCCTCCACTTT; cdr3_aa: CASRSDVNNSPLHF
clone_size: NA; v_call: TRBV9; j_call: TRBJ1-4; d_call: NA; cdr3_nt: TGTGCCAGCAGCGTAGCGGCTGGAAAACTGTTTTTT; cdr3_aa: CASSVAAGKLFF
clone_size: NA; v_call: TRBV4-1; j_call: TRBJ1-4; d_call: TRBD1; cdr3_nt: TGCGCCAGCAGCCAACCCCCTGGACAGGTTGGGGAAAAACTGTTTTTT; cdr3_aa: CASSQPPGQVGEKLFF
clone_size: NA; v_call: TRBV27; j_call: TRBJ2-3; d_call: NA; cdr3_nt: TGTGCCAGCAGTTTTCCAGGAGCCACCTCAGATACGCAGTATTTT; cdr3_aa: CASSFPGATSDTQYF
clone_size: NA; v_call: TRBV5-6; j_call: TRBJ2-5; d_call: TRBD2; cdr3_nt: TGTGCCCGCAGCTTGGGAGCGGGGGGGGGAGAGACCCAGTACTTC; cdr3_aa: CARSLGAGGGETQYF
clone_size: NA; v_call: TRBV10-2; j_call: TRBJ2-3; d_call: NA; cdr3_nt: TGCGCCAGCAGAGATATTGGGGGCACAGATACGCAGTATTTT; cdr3_aa: CASRDIGGTDTQYF
clone_size: NA; v_call: TRBV6-1; j_call: TRBJ1-3; d_call: TRBD1; cdr3_nt: TGTGCCAGCAGTGACAAGGTACAGGGGGCGATTGGAAACACCATATATTTT; cdr3_aa: CASSDKVQGAIGNTIYF
clone_size: NA; v_call: TRBV5-1; j_call: TRBJ2-1; d_call: NA; cdr3_nt: TGCGCCAGCAGCTTGGACAGTGCTGCTATGACGCAGTTCTTC; cdr3_aa: CASSLDSAAMTQFF
clone_size: many; v_call: TRBV28; j_call: TRBJ1-1; d_call: NA; cdr3_nt: TGTGCCAGCAGCCTGTCCCGAAGACTAGGGGTCCCTAACACTGAAGCTTTCTTT; cdr3_aa: CASSLSRRLGVPNTEAFF
clone_size: once; v_call: TRBV29-1; j_call: TRBJ2-3; d_call: NA; cdr3_nt: TGCAGCGTTGAAGTTTCAAGCGGTACGCAGTATTTT; cdr3_aa: CSVEVSSGTQYF
clone_size: NA; v_call: TRBV6-1; j_call: TRBJ2-7; d_call: TRBD1; cdr3_nt: TGTGCCAGCAGTGCTCGGACAGGGAAGACCGGCGAGCAGTACTTC; cdr3_aa: CASSARTGKTGEQYF
clone_size: NA; v_call: TRBV11-2; j_call: TRBJ2-5; d_call: TRBD1; cdr3_nt: TGTGCCAGCAGCTTACAGCCGACAGGGAAAGGAGAGACCCAGTACTTC; cdr3_aa: CASSLQPTGKGETQYF
clone_size: NA; v_call: TRBV11-2; j_call: TRBJ2-7; d_call: NA; cdr3_nt: TGTGCCAGCAGCTTAGGCGGCGCACTCTACGAGCAGTACTTC; cdr3_aa: CASSLGGALYEQYF
clone_size: NA; v_call: TRBV2; j_call: TRBJ1-4; d_call: TRBD1; cdr3_nt: TGTGCCAGCAGTGAAATTGGGACAGATAATGAAAAACTGTTTTTT; cdr3_aa: CASSEIGTDNEKLFF
clone_size: NA; v_call: TRBV11-2; j_call: TRBJ2-7; d_call: NA; cdr3_nt: TGTGCCAGCAGCTTAACCATCTCGACTGCCTACGAGCAGTACTTC; cdr3_aa: CASSLTISTAYEQYF
clone_size: NA; v_call: TRBV4-3; j_call: TRBJ2-1; d_call: TRBD1; cdr3_nt: TGCGCCAGCAGCCAACCTCAGGGACAGGGGGCGTTACGGGTACCTGAGCAGTTCTTC; cdr3_aa: CASSQPQGQGALRVPEQFF
clone_size: NA; v_call: TRBV27; j_call: TRBJ2-5; d_call: TRBD2; cdr3_nt: TGTGCCAGCAGTCTACAGCGGGGGTGGGAGACCCAGTACTTC; cdr3_aa: CASSLQRGWETQYF
clone_size: once; v_call: TRBV5-1; j_call: TRBJ2-7; d_call: NA; cdr3_nt: TGCGCCAGCAGCTCGATGACTAGTTCGTCCGAGCAGTACTTC; cdr3_aa: CASSSMTSSSEQYF